The T cell receptor beta chain under discussion was sequenced for a study of blood T cell repertoires in COVID-19. At the level of the study: The samples span acute and convalescent COVID-19 from the United States, Italy and Spain.

The CDR3 has 14 amino acids. V lost 6 bases and J lost 0, with 13 bases in between. Per the germline V gene, CDR1 is SGHTS and CDR2 is YDEGEE. Authors' analysis steps: Nucleated cell counts were estimated from reference gene primer amplification. TCRdb's table, derived via immunoSEQ multiplex PCR, lists solely in-frame clones and lacks some. From that table come the V and J calls and clone size; the DNA was used to work out D and trimming. The table records about 150,000 clones, about 74% of them present only once. Sample: peripheral blood. The genes are TRBV5-8 and TRBJ2-7; D possibly corresponds to TRBD2 (6 bases). This receptor was obtained from a man aged 50 to 59 with acute or convalescent COVID-19. The CDR3, as DNA: TGTGCCAGCAAGCCGGGGGTTTTCTCCTACGAGCAGTACTTC. Translated: CASKPGVFSYEQYF.